These T cell receptor beta chains were read from a single sample in a study of T-cell memory formation after mild COVID-19. Via MiXCR, TCRdb re-called the 5' RACE reads, giving one row per CDR3 protein. The sample yields fewer than 250,000 distinct CDR3 sequences, 10% to 13% seen once. Input material: PBMCs or a T cell subset sorted from them (not recorded which). The receptors come from a man aged 18 to 30 who had mild COVID-19 (a few samples of this study predate the infection). Cell type and time point are not known. CDR3s include the opening cysteine and the closing phenylalanine or tryptophan. Fields, in order: V gene, CDR3 length, J gene, D gene, clone size, CDR3 DNA, CDR3 protein. D genes are given only for firm matches. Only some rows state a clone size, as once, few, many or a class for expanded clones.

>TRBV7-2|17|TRBJ2-1|-|many
TGTGCCAGCAGCCGTTCGGGACCCCCGAGCTCCTACAATGAGCAGTTCTTC
CASSRSGPPSSYNEQFF
>TRBV6-2/TRBV6-3|16|TRBJ2-3|TRBD2|few
TGTGCCAGCAGTTACTCAGGACTAGCGGGCACAGATACGCAGTATTTT
CASSYSGLAGTDTQYF
>TRBV12-3/TRBV12-4|14|TRBJ2-1|TRBD2|few
TGTGCCAGCAGATGGACTAGCGGGGGGAATGAGCAGTTCTTC
CASRWTSGGNEQFF
>TRBV5-1|14|TRBJ1-2|TRBD1|-
TGCGCCAGCAGCTCAGGGGGCGCGGGATATGGCTACACCTTC
CASSSGGAGYGYTF
>TRBV12-3/TRBV12-4|14|TRBJ1-1|TRBD1|-
TGTGCCAGCAGTTTTCAGGGGGCGACCACTGAAGCTTTCTTT
CASSFQGATTEAFF
>TRBV6-2/TRBV6-3|16|TRBJ2-3|TRBD1|-
TGTGCCAGCAGGGACCCGGGACAGACTAGCACAGATACGCAGTATTTT
CASRDPGQTSTDTQYF
>TRBV6-2/TRBV6-3|16|TRBJ2-1|-|few
TGTGCCAGCAGTGGTTTGGCGGGGTGGTATTTGAATGAGCAGTTCTTC
CASSGLAGWYLNEQFF
>TRBV30|13|TRBJ2-7|-|-
TGTGCCTGGAGTTCCGGGGTCGACTTGGAGCAGTACTTC
CAWSSGVDLEQYF
>TRBV5-4|12|TRBJ2-3|-|many
TGTGCCAGCAAATCTTCCACAGATACGCAGTATTTT
CASKSSTDTQYF
>TRBV6-5|14|TRBJ1-2|-|-
TGTGCCAGCAGTTCCCACTTGGGGGGCAGCGGCTACACCTTC
CASSSHLGGSGYTF
>TRBV7-9|15|TRBJ1-1|TRBD1|few
TGTGCCAGCAGCCCGGGACAGGGGTCGGACACTGAAGCTTTCTTT
CASSPGQGSDTEAFF
>TRBV23-1|9|TRBJ1-4|-|many
TGCGCCAGCAGTGAAAAACTGTTTTTT
CASSEKLFF
>TRBV2|14|TRBJ2-7|TRBD1|few
TGTGCCAGCACTGGACAGGGGGCCTCCTACGAGCAGTACTTC
CASTGQGASYEQYF
>TRBV12-3/TRBV12-4|15|TRBJ1-2|TRBD1|many
TGTGCCAGCAGTTTAGCCACAGGGGTAGTTTCTGGCTACACCTTC
CASSLATGVVSGYTF